One sample yielded the 15 T cell receptor beta chains listed below, sequenced in a study of regulatory T cells in long-lasting Graves disease. Time point here: newly diagnosed GD, antithyroid drugs for less than 3 months. Scientists built the TCR library using RNA that was extracted from PBMCs. CDR3 regions were amplified by Arm-PCR using iRepertoire HTBI primers to build TCR beta libraries. TCRdb called the multiplex PCR reads again in MiXCR, with one record for every CDR3 protein. The table records roughly 400,000 distinct CDR3 sequences, approximately 16% of them present only once. These data were also filed under a second study, of T cells in Graves' hyperthyroidism and ophthalmopathy.

Here the sequenced sample was peripheral blood mononuclear cells (PBMCs), taken at new diagnosis, from a patient treated with antithyroid drugs. Receptors were obtained from a woman between 18 and 30 years old with Graves disease.

Ten or more counts support this clonotype. J is TRBJ2-5 and V is TRBV3-1, with 11 positions matching TRBD2. V gave up 4 bases and J gave up 5 bases; unmatched junction bases: 9. CDR1 LGHDT and CDR2 YNNKEL come from the germline V gene (reference sequence). This CDR3 region has 16 residues. The CDR3 protein is CASSLLAGVPVETQYF. CDR3 sequence (DNA): TGTGCCAGCAGCCTACTAGCGGGAGTTCCGGTGGAGACCCAGTACTTC.

This clonotype was recorded many times. The chain uses TRBV7-2 and TRBJ2-1; weak D call: TRBD2 (6 bases). The CDR3 is 16 residues long. Trimming pared 1 base from V and 8 bases from J, leaving 18 bases between. The germline V gene has CDR1 SGHTA and CDR2 FQGNSA. CDR3 residues: CASSLEPRLAIDEQFF. In DNA, the CDR3 is TGTGCCAGCAGCTTAGAGCCTCGGCTAGCGATTGATGAGCAGTTCTTC.

Notes on this clonotype: This may be a read error, as it is one base from a much larger clone. The chain uses TRBV11-2 and TRBJ2-2; possible D gene TRBD2, 6 bases. CDR1 is SGHAT, CDR2 FQNNGV, per germline. The CDR3 totals 15 residues. The CDR3 nucleotides are TGTACCAGCAGATCCCCGGGAGAGCTCACCGGGGAGCTGTTTTTT. This sequence encodes CTSRSPGELTGELFF.

There are a few counts of this clonotype. This sequence joins TRBV5-1 and TRBJ2-3; D is unresolved. Germline V gene lookup returns CDR1 SGHRS and CDR2 YFSETQ. The CDR3 loop spans 16 amino acids. Trimming cost V 4 bases and J 2 bases, with 17 bases left between them. This CDR3 is CASSQFLLGSTDTQYF. The CDR3 DNA is TGCGCCAGCAGCCAGTTTTTATTAGGATCCACAGATACGCAGTATTTT. The variable domain in full, completed from reference TRBV5-1 and TRBJ2-3, reads KAGVTQTPRYLIKTRGQQVTLSCSPISGHRSVSWYQQTPGQGLQFLFEYFSETQRNKGNFPGRFSGRQFSNSRSEMNVSTLELGDSALYLCASSQFLLGSTDTQYFGPGTRLTVL.

Ten or more counts support this clonotype. J is TRBJ2-7 and V is TRBV7-9, with 9 bases identical to TRBD1. Trimming at V came to 4 bases and at J to 4 bases, leaving 5 bases not matched to a gene. The CDR3 runs to 14 residues. The V gene's germline CDR1 is SEHNR and CDR2 FQNEAQ (reference sequence). CDR3 DNA sequence: TGTGCCAGCAGCTGGACAGGGGCGGGATACGAGCAGTACTTC. This codes for CASSWTGAGYEQYF.

This clonotype was seen at least ten times. The rearrangement joins TRBV3-1 to TRBJ2-1; 7 nucleotides match TRBD2. The CDR3 runs to 14 residues. From germline, CDR1 is LGHDT and CDR2 YNNKEL (reference sequence). Losses at the gene ends were 3 bases for V and 5 bases for J; bases not matched to a gene: 4. CDR3 sequence: CASSQGGTHNEQFF. CDR3 in DNA: TGTGCCAGCAGCCAGGGAGGGACGCACAATGAGCAGTTCTTC.

This clonotype came up many times. The J gene is TRBJ1-2, the V gene TRBV11-2, with D unresolved. Germline values: CDR1 SGHAT, CDR2 FQNNGV. Trimming left V 5 bases short and J 8 bases short, with 9 bases between. The CDR3 extends over 11 amino acids. The CDR3 DNA is TGTGCCAGCAGCATGGGTCGGGGCTACACCTTC. It encodes CASSMGRGYTF.

This clonotype has a count of ten or more. The chain has TRBV3-1 and TRBJ1-3; TRBD1 agrees at 7 bases. The germline V gene has CDR1 LGHDT and CDR2 YNNKEL (reference sequence). CDR3 length equals 16 residues. With V trimmed by 4 bases and J by 0 bases, 6 bases remained unmatched. The CDR3 DNA is TGTGCCAGCAGCCTCGCACAGGGGTCCTCTGGAAACACCATATATTTT. It encodes CASSLAQGSSGNTIYF.

A few counts support this clonotype. The CDR3 loop is CASSRKTPGGMNTEAFF. The CDR3 bases are TGTGCCAGCAGCCGTAAAACCCCAGGGGGTATGAACACTGAAGCTTTCTTT. This chain connects TRBV13 to TRBJ1-1, with TRBD1 matching 7 bases. J lost 0 bases, V lost 5 bases, and 12 bases had no gene match. The CDR3 length is 17 residues. Germline assignment: CDR1 PRHDT and CDR2 FYEKMQ (reference sequence).

There are a few counts of this clonotype. The chain carries TRBV18 and TRBJ2-5, with D hard to call. CDR3 length equals 13 residues. V lost 3 bases to trimming and J lost 5 bases, with 10 bases between them. CDR1 and CDR2 (germline): KGHSH, LQKENI. The CDR3 loop is CASSPPVGETQYF. The CDR3 DNA is TGTGCCAGCTCACCCCCGGTGGGGGAGACCCAGTACTTC.

The chain combines TRBV3-1 with TRBJ1-2; the match to TRBD1 covers 8 bases. V dropped 0 bases and J dropped 2; count of bases not matched to a gene: 5. The length of the CDR3 is 16 residues. Germline V gene sequence: CDR1 LGHDT, CDR2 YNNKEL (reference sequence). CDR3: CASSQEHGQGNYGYTF. In DNA, the CDR3 is TGTGCCAGCAGCCAAGAACACGGACAGGGCAACTATGGCTACACCTTC.

The chain has TRBV5-1 and TRBJ2-7; maybe TRBD2 (6 bases). CDR3 length equals 13 residues. Trimming removed 2 bases from V and 7 bases from J, with 13 bases in between. Germline V gene sequence: CDR1 SGHRS, CDR2 YFSETQ. CDR3 loop: CASSFSEAGEQYF. CDR3 in DNA: TGCGCCAGCAGCTTTAGCGAGGCGGGGGAGCAGTACTTC.

This clonotype appeared many times. The V gene is TRBV6-5, the J gene TRBJ2-3; 7 bases line up with TRBD1. The CDR3 runs 17 residues. Germline V gene sequence: CDR1 MNHEY, CDR2 SVGAGI. Trimming at V came to 3 bases and at J to 6 bases, leaving 15 bases not matched to a gene. The CDR3 DNA reads TGTGCCAGCAGTTATTATGAAATCCGGACAGGACGGGATACGCAGTATTTT. The encoded protein is CASSYYEIRTGRDTQYF.

This clonotype has ten or more counts. The chain couples TRBV6-2 or TRBV6-3 to TRBJ1-2, with 10 positions matching TRBD1. Germline V gene data show CDR1 as MNHEY and CDR2 as SVGEGT. The length of the CDR3 is 17 residues. After removal of 3 bases from V and 3 bases from J, the junction contained 10 bases not matched to a gene. The CDR3 DNA follows: TGTGCCAGCAGTTATTGGGACAGGGGAGGTAGTGACTATGGCTACACCTTC. Its protein product is CASSYWDRGGSDYGYTF.

This sequence joins TRBV28 and TRBJ1-5, with 7 bases that match TRBD1. Germline lookup yields CDR1 MDHEN and CDR2 SYDVKM. V was clipped by 1 base and J by 6 bases; unmatched bases: 3. The CDR3 is made up of 14 amino acids. For the CDR3, the DNA is TGTGCCAGCAGTTTATTCAGGGGGACTCAGCCCCAGCATTTT. Its translation is CASSLFRGTQPQHF.